One and the same sample provided the 18 T cell receptor beta chains below, sequenced in a study of early T cells in non-severe SARS-CoV-2 infection. TCRdb re-derived calls from the 5' RACE reads in MiXCR, one entry per CDR3 protein. Here the sample spans about 36,000 distinct CDR3 sequences, around 6.5% being singletons. This material consisted of whole blood, taken at baseline. These receptor sequences come from an adult who was a healthcare worker with PCR-confirmed SARS-CoV-2 infection or an uninfected control (not recorded which).

This clonotype was found a few times. The chain links TRBV18 to TRBJ1-1, with D possibly being TRBD1 (5 bases). The CDR3 sequence is 14 residues long. The V end was cut by 3 bases, the J end by 3 bases, with 11 bases between. CDR1 is KGHSH and CDR2 is LQKENI in the germline V gene. The CDR3 region has the DNA TGTGCCAGCTCACCCTTGGGGACGGACACTGAAGCTTTCTTT. Translation gives CASSPLGTDTEAFF.

V is TRBV6-2 or TRBV6-3 and J is TRBJ2-3; D not resolved. V dropped 0 bases and J dropped 2 bases, with 9 bases sitting between them. CDR1 is MNHEY and CDR2 is SVGEGT in the germline V gene. This CDR3 spans 15 amino acids. CDR3 in amino acids: CASSYSDRTTDTQYF. DNA for the CDR3: TGTGCCAGCAGTTACTCGGACCGGACCACAGATACGCAGTATTTT.

The CDR3 reads CASRSRGQGVGELFF. The CDR3 DNA sequence: TGTGCCAGCAGATCACGTGGGCAGGGTGTCGGGGAGCTGTTTTTT. The chain is built from TRBV12-3 or TRBV12-4 and TRBJ2-2; the D gene is possibly TRBD1 (5 bases). V dropped 6 bases and J dropped 7 bases, with 18 bases sitting between them. The CDR3 contains 15 residues.

This clonotype has at least ten counts. This rearrangement joins TRBV2 to TRBJ2-3, with TRBD1 matching 10 bases. The V and J ends lost 7 bases and 3 bases, in that order; junction bases with no gene match: 4. The CDR3 extends over 14 amino acids. Germline V gives CDR1 SNHLY, CDR2 FYNNEI. CDR3 DNA: TGTGCCAGCATTCGGGACAGGGGAACAGATACGCAGTATTTT. This gives the protein CASIRDRGTDTQYF.

In this sample, this clonotype turned up many times. V and J are TRBV24-1 and TRBJ1-4; 7 bases line up with TRBD1. Germline CDR1 is KGHDR and CDR2 is SFDVKD. This CDR3 contains 17 residues. J gave up 0 bases and V 2 bases, and 5 bases lay outside the gene matches. The CDR3 DNA reads as TGTGCCACCAGTGATTCTGGGACAGCGTCAACTAATGAAAAACTGTTTTTT. As protein: CATSDSGTASTNEKLFF.

CDR3 loop: CSADSYDEQYF. CDR3 nucleotides: TGCAGTGCTGACTCCTATGACGAGCAGTACTTC. The chain combines TRBV20-1 with TRBJ2-7, with no clear D. Germline values: CDR1 DFQATT, CDR2 SNEGSKA (reference sequence). The V end was cut by 5 bases, the J end by 5 bases, with 10 bases between. The CDR3 contains 11 residues.

This clonotype showed up just a few times. This chain uses TRBV20-1 with TRBJ2-3; 9 bases line up with TRBD2. The CDR3 runs to 14 residues. Germline V gene lookup returns CDR1 DFQATT and CDR2 SNEGSKA (reference sequence). Trimming took 6 bases from V and 6 from J; bases not matched to a gene: 10. The CDR3, as DNA: TGCAGTGCCGGGGTAGTAGCGGGAGTTGATACGCAGTATTTT. Encoded protein: CSAGVVAGVDTQYF.

This clonotype was seen repeatedly, ten times or more. The genes are TRBV4-3 and TRBJ2-7; D not certain. Trimming cost V 1 base and J 0 bases, with 7 bases left between them. Germline-derived CDR1 and CDR2 are LGHNA and YSLEER. The length of the CDR3 is 14 residues. CDR3 nucleotides: TGCGCCAGCAGCCAAGTGGTCAACTCCTACGAGCAGTACTTC. Its protein product is CASSQVVNSYEQYF.

This clonotype occurred a few times. The chain recombines TRBV6-6 with TRBJ1-1; no definite D call. The germline V and J ends were trimmed by 0 bases and 3 bases, with 8 bases remaining between them. CDR1 and CDR2 from the germline V gene are MNHNY and SVGAGI (reference sequence). The CDR3 spans 14 residues. This chain's CDR3 is CASSYSGRDTEAFF. CDR3 in DNA: TGTGCCAGCAGTTACTCCGGGCGGGACACTGAAGCTTTCTTT.

This clonotype was observed at least ten times. CDR3 coding DNA: TGTGCCTGGAGCCCACTAGCGGGGGTCAATGAGCAGTTCTTC. As protein: CAWSPLAGVNEQFF. The chain uses TRBV30 and TRBJ2-1; TRBD2 matches at 11 bases. V dropped 3 bases and J dropped 6; count of bases not matched to a gene: 4. Germline V gene data show CDR1 as GTSNPN and CDR2 as SVGIG (reference sequence). This CDR3 region has 14 residues.

This clonotype was observed at least ten times. The V gene is TRBV12-3 or TRBV12-4, the J gene TRBJ2-7; 9 bases map to TRBD2. Trimming removed 6 bases from V and 4 bases from J; junction bases left unmatched: 13. The CDR3 has 16 amino acids. The DNA of the CDR3 is TGTGCCAGCAGCCAGACCTTTAGCGGGAGTAGGTACGAGCAGTACTTC. This encodes CASSQTFSGSRYEQYF.

This clonotype was counted ten times or more. This chain links TRBV20-1 with TRBJ2-7; 9 bases align to TRBD2. The CDR3 spans 13 residues. Germline trimming cut 5 bases from V and 4 bases from J; bases unmatched to any gene: 6. CDR1 is DFQATT and CDR2 is SNEGSKA in the germline V gene (reference sequence). The DNA of the CDR3 is TGCAGTGCTCAAACTAGCGGGCTGTACGAGCAGTACTTC. Its translation: CSAQTSGLYEQYF.

The sample holds many counts of this clonotype. The V gene is TRBV18, the J gene TRBJ2-7, with TRBD2 matching over 9 bases. The V gene's germline CDR1 is KGHSH and CDR2 LQKENI. V gave up 3 bases and J gave up 7 bases; unmatched junction bases: 13. The CDR3 is 16 amino acids. CDR3 bases: TGTGCCAGCTCACCTCCTCGCATAGCGGGAGTTAGAGAGCAGTACTTC. This gives the protein CASSPPRIAGVREQYF.

This clonotype was counted ten times or more. V usage is TRBV7-8 and J usage is TRBJ1-5, with TRBD1 identical over 7 bases. The germline V gene encodes CDR1 SGHVS and CDR2 FQNEAQ. V shed 6 bases, J shed 5 bases, and the junction held 4 bases outside the gene matches. The CDR3 is made up of 13 amino acids. The CDR3 DNA is TGTGCCAGCAGGCAAGGGGGCGATCAGCCCCAGCATTTT. Amino acid sequence: CASRQGGDQPQHF.

This clonotype was detected a few times. The chain carries TRBV5-4 and TRBJ1-1; D uncertain. The CDR3 extends over 15 amino acids. Per germline, CDR1 SGHNT and CDR2 YYREEE (reference sequence). Trimming stripped 3 bases from V and 1 base from J, with 13 bases between. CDR3 loop: CASSSITQQNTEAFF. CDR3 in DNA: TGTGCCAGCAGCTCAATAACCCAACAGAACACTGAAGCTTTCTTT.

The J gene is TRBJ2-7, the V gene TRBV27, with 9 bases matching TRBD1. V lost 5 bases to trimming and J lost 2 bases; unmatched junction nucleotides: 7. CDR3 length: 15 amino acids. Germline CDR1 and CDR2: MNHEY and SMNVEV (reference sequence). The CDR3 region has the DNA TGTGCCAGCAGTCTTCGGACAGGGGCTACCTACGAGCAGTACTTC. It specifies CASSLRTGATYEQYF.

This clonotype was picked up many times. The V and J genes are TRBV12-3 or TRBV12-4 and TRBJ1-2; TRBD1 agrees at 8 bases. This CDR3 spans 13 amino acids. The ends lost 2 bases at V and 8 bases at J; junction bases unmatched: 4. The CDR3 DNA reads TGTGCCAGCAGTTTATCCAGGGGGCAAGGCTACACCTTC. Amino acid sequence: CASSLSRGQGYTF.

This clonotype was found many times. One junction end disagrees with the germline gene, perhaps due to a read error. The V call is TRBV2, the J call TRBJ1-5; TRBD1 might be the D (6 bases). Germline V gives CDR1 SNHLY, CDR2 FYNNEI. This CDR3 has 13 amino acids. The CDR3 here is CASSEGAEGAQHF. The CDR3 nucleotides read TGTGCCAGCAGCGAAGGGGCGGAGGGGGCCCAGCATTTT.